Sequencing of this T cell receptor beta chain was carried out in a study of blood T cell repertoires in COVID-19. Looked up from germline, CDR1 is KGHSH and CDR2 is LQKENI. V was clipped by 2 bases and J by 0 bases; unmatched bases: 13. The CDR3 sequence is 20 residues long. This clone has only one observation. Individuals aged roughly 18 to 100 years were recruited from about two dozen US areas. TCRdb's copy holds only in-frame clones and misses some; the assay was immunoSEQ multiplex PCR. Here the sample spans 200,000 to 250,000 clones, about four fifths being singletons. The origin of this receptor is a woman aged 55-69 years who had recovered from COVID-19. V usage is TRBV18 and J usage is TRBJ2-3; the match to TRBD2 covers 11 bases. Specimen: PBMCs or T cells enriched from blood (not recorded which). The CDR3 protein is CASSPIPPTSGGLSTDTQYF. CDR3 bases: TGTGCCAGCTCACCAATCCCGCCCACTAGCGGGGGACTTAGCACAGATACGCAGTATTTT.